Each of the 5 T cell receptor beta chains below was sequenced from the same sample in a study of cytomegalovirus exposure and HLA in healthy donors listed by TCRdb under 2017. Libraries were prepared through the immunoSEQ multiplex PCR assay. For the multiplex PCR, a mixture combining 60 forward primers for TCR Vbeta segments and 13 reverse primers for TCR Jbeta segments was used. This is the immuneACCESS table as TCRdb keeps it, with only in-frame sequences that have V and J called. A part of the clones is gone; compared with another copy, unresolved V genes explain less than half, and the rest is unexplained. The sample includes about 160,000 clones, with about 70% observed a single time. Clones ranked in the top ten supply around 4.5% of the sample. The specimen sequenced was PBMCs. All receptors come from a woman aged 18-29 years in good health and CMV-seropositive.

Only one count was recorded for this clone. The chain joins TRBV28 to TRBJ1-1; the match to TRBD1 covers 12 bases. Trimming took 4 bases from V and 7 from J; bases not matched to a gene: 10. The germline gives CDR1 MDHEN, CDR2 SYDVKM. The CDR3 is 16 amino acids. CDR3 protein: CASSSPPGQGAIEAFF. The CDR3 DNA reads TGTGCCAGCAGTTCACCTCCGGGACAGGGGGCTATTGAAGCTTTCTTT.

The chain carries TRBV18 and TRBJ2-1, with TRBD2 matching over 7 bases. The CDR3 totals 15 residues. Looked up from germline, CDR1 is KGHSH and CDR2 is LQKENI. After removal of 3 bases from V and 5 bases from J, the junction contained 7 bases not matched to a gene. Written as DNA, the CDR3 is TGTGCCAGCTCACCGGTTCGAGCGGGGAACAATGAGCAGTTCTTC. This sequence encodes CASSPVRAGNNEQFF.

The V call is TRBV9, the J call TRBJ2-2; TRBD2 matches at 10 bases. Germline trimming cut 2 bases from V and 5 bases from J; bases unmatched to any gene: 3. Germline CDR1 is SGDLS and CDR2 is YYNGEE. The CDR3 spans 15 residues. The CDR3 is CASSVMGLATGELFF. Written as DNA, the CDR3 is TGTGCCAGCAGCGTGATGGGACTAGCGACCGGGGAGCTGTTTTTT.

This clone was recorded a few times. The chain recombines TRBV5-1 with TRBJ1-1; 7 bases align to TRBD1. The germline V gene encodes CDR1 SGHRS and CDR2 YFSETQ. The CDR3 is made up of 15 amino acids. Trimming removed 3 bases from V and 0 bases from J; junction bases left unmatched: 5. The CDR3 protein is CASSWITGVNTEAFF. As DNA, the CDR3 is TGCGCCAGCAGCTGGATAACAGGGGTGAACACTGAAGCTTTCTTT.

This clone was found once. CDR3 nucleotides: TGTGCCAGCAGCTTTTTACAGGAGACCGTAGAGTTCTTC. The encoded protein is CASSFLQETVEFF. The rearrangement joins TRBV5-6 to TRBJ2-1, with D possibly being TRBD1 (5 bases). The CDR3 has 13 residues. Germline assignment: CDR1 SGHDT and CDR2 YYEEEE. V was clipped by 2 bases and J by 14 bases, with 17 bases between them.